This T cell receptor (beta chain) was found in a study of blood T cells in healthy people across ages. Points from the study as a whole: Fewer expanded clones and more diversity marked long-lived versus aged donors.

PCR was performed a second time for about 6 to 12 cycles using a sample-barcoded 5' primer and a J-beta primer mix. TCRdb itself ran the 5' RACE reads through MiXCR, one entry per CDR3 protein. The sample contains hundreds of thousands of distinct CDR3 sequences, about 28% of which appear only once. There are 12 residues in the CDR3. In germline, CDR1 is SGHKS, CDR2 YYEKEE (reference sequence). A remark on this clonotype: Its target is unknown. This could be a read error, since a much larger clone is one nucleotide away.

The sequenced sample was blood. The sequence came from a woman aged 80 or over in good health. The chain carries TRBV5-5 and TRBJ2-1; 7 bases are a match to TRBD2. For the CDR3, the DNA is TGTGTCAGCAGCTTGGTAGCGGGTTGGCAGTTCTTC. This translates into CVSSLVAGWQFF.